Listed below are T cell receptor beta chains from one sample, sequenced in a study of T cells in Graves' hyperthyroidism and ophthalmopathy. TCRdb passed the multiplex PCR reads through MiXCR, listing each CDR3 protein once. The sample shows approximately 400,000 distinct CDR3 sequences, over 12% of them seen only once. Material: blood. Source of these receptors: a man aged 45-60 years with Graves' ophthalmopathy. CDR3s include the opening cysteine and the closing phenylalanine or tryptophan. A D gene is named only where the DNA matches it firmly. Expanded clones are given a class, and other clones once, few, many or no size at all.

TRBD1,15,TRBV12-3/TRBV12-4,TRBJ2-5,few,TGTGCCAGCAGTTTTTTCTTGGACAGGCAAGAGACCCAGTACTTC,CASSFFLDRQETQYF
NA,17,TRBV12-5,TRBJ1-1,few,TGTGCTAGTGGTTTCCTAATAAGGACAGAGCGGAACACTGAAGCTTTCTTT,CASGFLIRTERNTEAFF
NA,15,TRBV4-1,TRBJ2-3,few,TGCGCCAGCAGCCTTAGCGGCACACTTGGAAATACGCAGTATTTT,CASSLSGTLGNTQYF
NA,16,TRBV4-2,TRBJ2-2,NA,TGTGCCAGCAGCCCCTCTGGTGGGAGGAACACCGGGGAGCTGTTTTTT,CASSPSGGRNTGELFF
NA,12,TRBV6-1,TRBJ2-7,many,TGTGCCAGCAGTGACCCTCTCGACGAGCAGTACTTC,CASSDPLDEQYF
NA,13,TRBV27,TRBJ1-4,NA,TGTGCCAGCAGTGGAGGAAGAAATGAAAAACTGTTTTTT,CASSGGRNEKLFF
NA,11,TRBV29-1,TRBJ1-1,many,TGCAGCGTGGTCAAGAACACTGAAGCTTTCTTT,CSVVKNTEAFF
TRBD2,14,TRBV20-1,TRBJ2-1,few,TGCAGTGCTAGAGACCCTAGCGGGGGCAATGAGCAGTTCTTC,CSARDPSGGNEQFF
TRBD1,15,TRBV5-6,TRBJ1-6,NA,TGTGCCAGCAGCTTAGGACAGGGTAGCGGGTCACCCCTCCACTTT,CASSLGQGSGSPLHF
TRBD2,19,TRBV7-7,TRBJ2-7,few,TGTGCTAGCAGCTTAGAGGGGGGACTAGCGCTCTTTAGCTCCTACGAGCAGTACTTC,CASSLEGGLALFSSYEQYF
NA,17,TRBV25-1,TRBJ2-1,NA,TGTGCCAGCAGTGATTCACCGGGATCCCATGGCATCCATGAGCAGTTCTTC,CASSDSPGSHGIHEQFF
NA,12,TRBV3-1,TRBJ2-5,many,TGTGCCAGCAGCCAAAGGGGACAGACCCAGTACTTC,CASSQRGQTQYF
NA,15,TRBV20-1,TRBJ2-1,NA,TGCAGTGCTAGAGATCGAGGACGCTCCTACAATGAGCAGTTCTTC,CSARDRGRSYNEQFF
NA,13,TRBV12-3/TRBV12-4,TRBJ2-7,many,TGTGCCAGCAGTTTAGGCGGGGAACACGAGCAGTACTTC,CASSLGGEHEQYF
TRBD2,12,TRBV30,TRBJ2-1,many,TGTGCCTGGAGTACGGCTAGCGGGGAGCAGTTCTTC,CAWSTASGEQFF
NA,14,TRBV5-5,TRBJ1-2,many,TGTGCCAGCAGCCCGGGGCAAGGGTACTATGGCTACACCTTC,CASSPGQGYYGYTF
TRBD2,14,TRBV9,TRBJ2-1,few,TGTGCCAGCAGCGTTCTAGCGGTGTCCAATGAGCAGTTCTTC,CASSVLAVSNEQFF
TRBD2,14,TRBV20-1,TRBJ2-1,many,TGCAGCCCCAAGCGGACTAGCGGGAGAAATGAGCAGTTCTTC,CSPKRTSGRNEQFF
NA,16,TRBV14,TRBJ2-1,NA,TGTGCCAGCAGCCATGATCAGGGCAGGATATACAATGAGCAGTTCTTC,CASSHDQGRIYNEQFF
NA,16,TRBV19,TRBJ1-6,NA,TGTGCCAGTAGTATGACGGGGAGGCAGGAGAATTCACCCCTCCACTTT,CASSMTGRQENSPLHF
NA,14,TRBV5-1,TRBJ2-1,many,TGCGCCAGCAGACAGGACAGTTCCTACAATGAGCAGTTCTTC,CASRQDSSYNEQFF
NA,11,TRBV6-1,TRBJ1-5,NA,TGTGCCAGCACCGAGGGTCAGCCCCAGCATTTT,CASTEGQPQHF
NA,16,TRBV11-2,TRBJ2-1,many,TGTGCCAGCAGCTCCATCACAGGGTCTCGCTACAATGAGCAGTTCTTC,CASSSITGSRYNEQFF
TRBD1,16,TRBV5-1,TRBJ2-2,NA,TGCGCCAGCAGCTTGGGGGACAGGGCTCATAACGGGGAGCTGTTTTTT,CASSLGDRAHNGELFF
NA,12,TRBV30,TRBJ2-7,many,TGTGCCTGGAGTGTACTTATTTCCCGCATCTACTTC,CAWSVLISRIYF
TRBD2,15,TRBV12-3/TRBV12-4,TRBJ2-1,NA,TGTGCCAGCATCGGGTGGGGCGGGAGTAGGAATGAGCAGTTCTTC,CASIGWGGSRNEQFF
TRBD2,14,TRBV20-1,TRBJ2-7,NA,TGCAGTGCCGCGGTGGGCGGGAGGTCCTACGAGCAGTACTTC,CSAAVGGRSYEQYF
NA,8,TRBV30,TRBJ1-1,many,TGTGCCAACAAGCCGGCTTTCTTT,CANKPAFF